The present entry profiles one T cell receptor (beta chain) with its context. Methods used by the authors: The authors estimated nucleated cell counts from reference gene primer amplification. Some clones are missing from TCRdb's copy, which holds only in-frame ones; the method was immunoSEQ multiplex PCR. V and J calls and clone size follow that table, whereas D and trimming were derived from the DNA. The sample lists 250,000 to 350,000 clones, around 86% occurring once. Germline CDR1 and CDR2: SNHLY and FYNNEI. There are 11 residues in the CDR3. Between the trimmed V and J ends, which lost 7 bases and 5 bases, there was a span of 8 bases. The entry originates in a study of blood T cell repertoires in COVID-19. Study in general: Researchers got acute and convalescent COVID-19 samples from the United States, Italy and Spain. Sources were T cells, B-cell-depleted T cells, or PBMCs; the material itself was cDNA or gDNA.

The sample consisted of peripheral blood. The J gene is TRBJ1-2, the V gene TRBV2; D gene unclear. The receptor was derived from a woman in her 30s who had recovered from COVID-19. CDR3 sequence reads: CASMIGYGYTF. The CDR3 DNA reads as TGTGCCAGCATGATCGGGTATGGCTACACCTTC.